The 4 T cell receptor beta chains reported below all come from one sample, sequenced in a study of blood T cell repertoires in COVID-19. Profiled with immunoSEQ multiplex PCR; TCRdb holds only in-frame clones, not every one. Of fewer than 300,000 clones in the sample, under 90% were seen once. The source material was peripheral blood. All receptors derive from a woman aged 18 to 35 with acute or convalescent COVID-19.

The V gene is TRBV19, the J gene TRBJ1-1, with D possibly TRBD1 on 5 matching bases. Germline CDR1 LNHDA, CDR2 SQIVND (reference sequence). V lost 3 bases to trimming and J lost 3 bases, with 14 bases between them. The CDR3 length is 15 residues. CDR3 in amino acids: CASSMRSGVDTEAFF. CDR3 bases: TGTGCCAGTAGTATGCGATCGGGGGTAGACACTGAAGCTTTCTTT.

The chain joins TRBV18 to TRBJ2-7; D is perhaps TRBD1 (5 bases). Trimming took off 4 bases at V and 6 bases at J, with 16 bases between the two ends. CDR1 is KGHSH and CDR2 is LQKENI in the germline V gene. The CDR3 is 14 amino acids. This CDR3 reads CASSLDSLSSEQYF. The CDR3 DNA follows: TGTGCCAGCTCACTCGACAGCCTCTCTAGCGAGCAGTACTTC.

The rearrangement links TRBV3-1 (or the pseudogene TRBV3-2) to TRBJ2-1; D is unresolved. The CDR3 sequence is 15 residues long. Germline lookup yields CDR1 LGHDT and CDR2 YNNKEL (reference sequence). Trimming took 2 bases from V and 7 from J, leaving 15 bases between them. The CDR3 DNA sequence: TGTGCCAGCAGCCAACCCACCGACTTCCGAAATGAGCAGTTCTTC. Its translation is CASSQPTDFRNEQFF.

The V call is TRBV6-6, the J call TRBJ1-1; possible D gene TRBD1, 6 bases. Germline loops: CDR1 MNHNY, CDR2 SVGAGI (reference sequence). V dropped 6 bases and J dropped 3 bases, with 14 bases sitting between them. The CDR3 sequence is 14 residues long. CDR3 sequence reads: CASSRRQADTEAFF. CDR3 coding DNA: TGTGCCAGCAGCCGACGACAGGCAGACACTGAAGCTTTCTTT.